This entry lists 14 T cell receptor beta chains sequenced from one sample in a study of blood T cell repertoires in COVID-19. The method was immunoSEQ multiplex PCR; TCRdb's version includes in-frame clones alone and lacks a portion of them. The sample holds about 270,000 clones, around 90% seen once. The source material was PBMCs or T cells enriched from blood (not recorded which). The receptors were sampled from a woman aged 50 to 60 who had recovered from COVID-19.

The J gene is TRBJ1-2, the V gene TRBV4-2; no reliable D call. The germline CDR1 and CDR2 sequences are LGHNA and YNFKEQ. This CDR3 is 14 amino acids long. V was shortened by 1 base and J by 1 base, with 7 bases between the two germline ends. CDR3 amino acids: CASSQVSSNYGYTF. CDR3 nucleotide sequence: TGTGCCAGCAGCCAAGTTTCTAGTAACTATGGCTACACCTTC.

The chain recombines TRBV28 with TRBJ1-5, with TRBD1 matching over 7 bases. V trimming: 7 bases; J trimming: 7 bases; junction bases outside the gene matches: 4. Looked up from germline, CDR1 is MDHEN and CDR2 is SYDVKM. The CDR3 totals 12 residues. In nucleotides, the CDR3 is TGTGCCAGCAAGGTACAGGGGCAGCCCCAGCATTTT. The encoded protein is CASKVQGQPQHF.

V and J are TRBV27 and TRBJ2-5; TRBD1 agrees at 7 bases. The germline CDR1 and CDR2 sequences are MNHEY and SMNVEV (reference sequence). J gave up 2 bases and V 4 bases, and 7 bases lay outside the gene matches. The CDR3 covers 15 residues. The DNA of the CDR3 is TGTGCCAGCAGTTATAGCAGGGGGACACAAGAGACCCAGTACTTC. It yields the protein CASSYSRGTQETQYF.

This clone was picked up a small number of times. The V gene is TRBV7-3, the J gene TRBJ1-2, with D perhaps TRBD1 (6 bases). In germline, CDR1 is SGHTA, CDR2 FQGTGA. Deletions cut 4 bases from V and 7 bases from J, with 16 bases between. The CDR3 is 14 residues long. The CDR3 region has the DNA TGTGCCAGCAGCTCCCAACAGGGCGTAGGTGGCTACACCTTC. Translating gives CASSSQQGVGGYTF.

The chain recombines TRBV7-2 with TRBJ2-5; 9 bases map to TRBD2. CDR3 size: 17 residues. Per germline, CDR1 SGHTA and CDR2 FQGNSA. V was clipped by 6 bases and J by 1 base; unmatched bases: 12. CDR3: CASSRGTSRLSQETQYF. CDR3 bases: TGTGCCAGCAGTCGTGGGACTAGCCGGTTAAGCCAAGAGACCCAGTACTTC.

This clone was observed a few times. This sequence joins TRBV7-2 and TRBJ2-1; D unclear. The ends were cut back, 5 bases at V and 5 bases at J, with 10 bases in the middle. This CDR3 has 13 residues. CDR1 SGHTA and CDR2 FQGNSA come from the germline V gene. The CDR3 loop reads CASSLGFDNEQFF. CDR3 bases: TGTGCCAGCAGCCTCGGTTTTGACAATGAGCAGTTCTTC.

V usage is TRBV29-1 and J usage is TRBJ1-1; unclear D gene. The V and J ends lost 5 bases and 4 bases respectively, with 14 bases between them. This CDR3 has 13 amino acids. CDR1 is SQVTM and CDR2 is ANQGSEA in the germline V gene. In DNA form, the CDR3 reads TGCAGCGTTTCGGCCGAGGGTGGCACTGAAGCTTTCTTT. Protein: CSVSAEGGTEAFF.

This chain connects TRBV18 to TRBJ2-1, with 8 bases fitting TRBD2. V was clipped by 6 bases and J by 0 bases; unmatched bases: 4. The CDR3 loop spans 15 amino acids. Germline V gene data show CDR1 as KGHSH and CDR2 as LQKENI. The CDR3 nucleotides are TGTGCCAGCTCGTCCGGGACTAGCTCCTACAATGAGCAGTTCTTC. It is translated as CASSSGTSSYNEQFF.

The chain employs TRBV6-2 or TRBV6-3 and TRBJ2-4, with 13 bases lining up with TRBD2. J lost 0 bases, V lost 5 bases, and 4 bases had no gene match. Germline loops: CDR1 MNHEY, CDR2 SVGEGT. This CDR3 has 17 residues. CDR3 sequence: CASSQLAGGLAKNIQYF. The DNA of the CDR3 is TGTGCCAGCAGTCAACTAGCGGGAGGGTTAGCCAAAAACATTCAGTACTTC.

The V gene is TRBV5-6, the J gene TRBJ1-4; 12 nucleotides line up with TRBD1. The V and J ends lost 3 bases and 8 bases, in that order; junction bases with no gene match: 11. CDR3 length: 17 amino acids. The germline gives CDR1 SGHDT, CDR2 YYEEEE. In DNA form, the CDR3 reads TGTGCCAGCAGCTCCGGGACAGGGGGCTTCAGAGGAGAAAAACTGTTTTTT. Its protein product is CASSSGTGGFRGEKLFF.

The chain has TRBV28 and TRBJ2-3, with D possibly matching TRBD2 (6 bases). CDR3 length: 17 amino acids. V shed 5 bases and J shed 3 bases, with 21 bases lying between them. In germline, CDR1 is MDHEN, CDR2 SYDVKM. CDR3 residues: CASSGYDGRAVTDTQYF. In nucleotides, the CDR3 is TGTGCCAGCAGTGGTTACGACGGGAGAGCAGTGACAGATACGCAGTATTTT.

Comment on this clone: One end of the junction varies from germline; a read error may be responsible. J is TRBJ2-1 and V is TRBV19, with D possibly being TRBD1 (5 bases). Per the germline V gene, CDR1 is LNHDA and CDR2 is SQIVND (reference sequence). This CDR3 is built from 10 residues. The CDR3 region is CASSKGVPVF. CDR3 DNA sequence: TGTGCCAGTAGTAAAGGGGTACCAGTCTTC.

V gene TRBV11-1 combines with J gene TRBJ2-3, with TRBD2 matching 9 bases. CDR3 length equals 15 residues. Germline CDR1 and CDR2: SGHAT and FQDESV (reference sequence). Germline trimming cut 5 bases from V and 4 bases from J; bases unmatched to any gene: 7. In DNA form, the CDR3 reads TGTGCCAGCAGCCCCGGGACTAGCAGGGCAGATACGCAGTATTTT. It is translated as CASSPGTSRADTQYF. The variable domain in full, with the rest retrieved from reference TRBV11-1 and TRBJ2-3, is EAEVAQSPRYKITEKSQAVAFWCDPISGHATLYWYRQILGQGPELLVQFQDESVVDDSQLPKDRFSAERLKGVDSTLKIQPAELGDSAMYLCASSPGTSRADTQYFGPGTRLTVL.

This sequence joins TRBV30 and TRBJ1-2; the match to TRBD1 covers 7 bases. Germline trimming cut 1 base from V and 2 bases from J; bases unmatched to any gene: 7. CDR3 size: 15 residues. CDR1 is GTSNPN and CDR2 is SVGIG in the germline V gene (reference sequence). The CDR3 coding sequence is TGTGCCTGGAGTGCCCCCGACAGGGCGAACTATGGCTACACCTTC. The encoded protein is CAWSAPDRANYGYTF.